Below, 3 T cell receptor beta chains from the same sample are listed, as sequenced in a study of identical twins. TCRdb independently ran MiXCR on the 5' RACE reads; one entry per CDR3 protein. Among under 250,000 distinct CDR3 sequences, less than 10% were seen once, and the ten largest hold approximately 5.1%. Sequencing was done on a sample of memory (CD45RO+) T cells sorted from blood. The receptors here all came from a woman under 30 in good health.

This clonotype was detected many times. The V and J genes are TRBV4-3 and TRBJ2-2; the match to TRBD2 covers 7 bases. This CDR3 spans 15 amino acids. The V gene end was trimmed by 4 bases and the J gene end by 1 base; junction bases not matched to a gene: 3. CDR1 LGHNA and CDR2 YSLEER come from the germline V gene. The CDR3 nucleotides are TGCGCCAGCAGCCCAGGACTAGAGAACACCGGGGAGCTGTTTTTT. Protein product: CASSPGLENTGELFF.

This clonotype appeared many times. This chain connects TRBV12-3 or TRBV12-4 to TRBJ2-6, with D perhaps TRBD1 or TRBD2 (5 bases each). CDR3 length: 16 amino acids. The germline V and J ends were trimmed by 5 bases and 0 bases, with 11 bases remaining between them. CDR3 in DNA: TGTGCCAGCAGTCCGGGACGGAACTCTGGGGCCAACGTCCTGACTTTC. Encoded protein: CASSPGRNSGANVLTF.

This clonotype has a handful of counts. The rearrangement links TRBV2 to TRBJ2-2; the D is unclear. CDR3 length: 18 amino acids. V was shortened by 2 bases and J by 1 base, with 17 bases between the two germline ends. The V gene's germline CDR1 is SNHLY and CDR2 FYNNEI. The CDR3 sequence is CASSESGAAMGNTGELFF. The CDR3 nucleotides read TGTGCCAGCAGTGAAAGTGGAGCAGCTATGGGGAACACCGGGGAGCTGTTTTTT.